This T cell receptor (beta chain) derives from a study of blood T cell repertoires in COVID-19. Study-wide background: Spain, Italy and the United States supplied samples that represented acute and convalescent COVID-19.

As originally analysed: Amplifying reference gene primers gave estimates of nucleated cell counts. Assay used: immunoSEQ multiplex PCR; TCRdb lists only in-frame clones, some missing. V and J calls and clone size are as listed in that table; D and trimming were resolved from the DNA. The sample lists 95,000 to 150,000 clones; 86% were seen once. CDR1 and CDR2 from the germline V gene are MDHEN and SYDVKM. V lost 2 bases and J 6 bases, leaving 16 bases between the germline ends. The CDR3 extends over 15 amino acids. V gene TRBV28 combines with J gene TRBJ1-2; D is unclear. Specimen: peripheral blood. The source of this sequence is a man aged 40-50 years with acute or convalescent COVID-19. In DNA form, the CDR3 reads TGTGCCAGCAGTTTAGTCACCCGCCTGGGCAATGGCTACACCTTC. It codes for CASSLVTRLGNGYTF.